This entry lists 30 T cell receptor beta chains sequenced from one sample in a study of T cell responses to AZD1222 COVID-19 vaccine. The method was immunoSEQ multiplex PCR; TCRdb's version includes in-frame clones alone and lacks a portion of them. The table lists 44,000 or so clones, about four fifths of them singletons. The sample was peripheral blood, taken 28 days after the second dose of the MenACWY control vaccine. The receptors were gathered from an adult who received the MenACWY meningococcal vaccine as a control.

This rearrangement joins TRBV10-2 to TRBJ1-2; D is unresolved. The CDR3 length is 13 residues. Germline CDR1 reads WSHSY; CDR2 reads SAAADI. V gave up 7 bases and J gave up 8 bases, with 17 bases separating them. CDR3 in amino acids: CASNPGVAGGYTF. CDR3 nucleotides: TGCGCCAGCAACCCCGGGGTAGCTGGAGGCTACACCTTC.

V and J are TRBV5-1 and TRBJ1-4, with a weak D call TRBD1 (5 bases). Germline V gene lookup returns CDR1 SGHRS and CDR2 YFSETQ. V lost 0 bases and J 2 bases, leaving 11 bases between the germline ends. The CDR3 runs to 16 residues. The CDR3, as DNA: TGCGCCAGCAGCTTGGACTCATGGGGGACTAATGAAAAACTGTTTTTT. Translated, it gives CASSLDSWGTNEKLFF.

The J gene is TRBJ1-2, the V gene TRBV30, with TRBD1 as a possible D gene (5 bases). The CDR3 spans 12 residues. Trimming removed 7 bases at V and 8 bases at J, with 17 bases between. Germline V lookup: CDR1 GTSNPN, CDR2 SVGIG (reference sequence). The CDR3 bases are TGTGCCTTGGACCAGGGCGGCCAGGGCTACACCTTC. This sequence encodes CALDQGGQGYTF.

The rearrangement joins TRBV28 to TRBJ1-1, with a possible D match to TRBD1 (5 bases). This CDR3 is 12 amino acids long. Germline-derived CDR1 and CDR2 are MDHEN and SYDVKM. V was cut by 4 bases and J by 8 bases, with 11 bases left in between. CDR3 nucleotide sequence: TGTGCCAGCAGTTCCGGGACCATAGAAGCTTTCTTT. It encodes CASSSGTIEAFF.

The chain joins TRBV6-6 to TRBJ2-7, with 10 bases identical to TRBD2. The CDR3 is 15 residues long. Trimming took 6 bases from V and 0 from J; bases not matched to a gene: 5. Germline CDR1 reads MNHNY; CDR2 reads SVGAGI (reference sequence). The CDR3 here is CASRPTSGTSYEQYF. The CDR3 bases are TGTGCCAGCAGGCCCACTAGCGGGACCTCCTACGAGCAGTACTTC.

The chain uses TRBV19 and TRBJ1-5, with D perhaps TRBD1 (6 bases). Germline-derived CDR1 and CDR2 are LNHDA and SQIVND (reference sequence). V was trimmed by 9 bases and J by 6 bases, leaving 15 bases between them. CDR3 size: 13 residues. The CDR3 sequence is CASHRDGGQPQHF. CDR3 bases: TGTGCCAGCCACAGGGATGGCGGTCAGCCCCAGCATTTT.

The genes are TRBV3-1 (or the pseudogene TRBV3-2) and TRBJ1-3; perhaps TRBD1 as D (5 bases). The CDR3 contains 16 residues. Trimming stripped 1 base from V and 2 bases from J, with 12 bases between. Germline V gene data show CDR1 as LGHDT and CDR2 as YNNKEL (reference sequence). CDR3 coding DNA: TGTGCCAGCAGCCAAGCGGGGGTTGAAACTGGAAACACCATATATTTT. It codes for CASSQAGVETGNTIYF.

The rearrangement uses TRBV14 and TRBJ1-1; D not resolved. Germline values: CDR1 SGHDN, CDR2 FVKESK. The V end was cut by 1 base, the J end by 2 bases, with 5 bases between. CDR3 size: 13 residues. CDR3 sequence (DNA): TGTGCCAGCAGCCAAGCCCGAAACACTGAAGCTTTCTTT. This gives the protein CASSQARNTEAFF.

The V call is TRBV5-4, the J call TRBJ2-5; D is ambiguous. CDR1 SGHNT and CDR2 YYREEE come from the germline V gene (reference sequence). The V end lost 4 bases, the J end lost 4 bases, and 14 bases lay between the germline ends. This CDR3 comprises 14 residues. The CDR3 is CASSIGTKGETQYF. The CDR3 DNA is TGTGCCAGCAGCATAGGAACGAAGGGAGAGACCCAGTACTTC.

This clone has only one observation. The chain joins TRBV11-3 to TRBJ2-4; 9 positions match TRBD1. Germline CDR1 and CDR2: SGHNT and YENEEA. Losses at the gene ends were 5 bases for V and 3 bases for J; bases not matched to a gene: 8. The CDR3 totals 16 residues. Here the CDR3 DNA reads TGTGCCAGCAGCGGGAGGGACAGGGATGGCAAAAACATTCAGTACTTC. Translating gives CASSGRDRDGKNIQYF.

CDR3 nucleotides: TGTGCCAGTACCGTGGGACAGAAGACAAACACCATATATTTT. Translated, it gives CASTVGQKTNTIYF. The chain joins TRBV19 to TRBJ1-3, with 7 nucleotides matching TRBD1. V trimming: 7 bases; J trimming: 6 bases; junction bases outside the gene matches: 9. CDR1 is LNHDA, CDR2 SQIVND, per germline (reference sequence). The CDR3 consists of 14 residues.

This clone was seen only a few times. This chain joins TRBV2 and TRBJ1-1; no clear D. Germline V gene data show CDR1 as SNHLY and CDR2 as FYNNEI. V was shortened by 1 base and J by 0 bases, with 9 bases between the two germline ends. The length of the CDR3 is 15 residues. This CDR3 reads CASSEEQFMNTEAFF. DNA of the CDR3: TGTGCCAGCAGTGAAGAGCAATTCATGAACACTGAAGCTTTCTTT.

This clone was found once. The chain joins TRBV19 to TRBJ1-5, with TRBD1 matching 7 bases. Germline CDR1 and CDR2: LNHDA and SQIVND (reference sequence). The CDR3 has 13 amino acids. V was pared by 3 bases and J by 7 bases, with 3 bases of the junction left unmatched. As DNA, the CDR3 is TGTGCCAGTAGTATCGGCAGGGGGCAGCCCCAGCATTTT. This codes for CASSIGRGQPQHF.

This chain joins TRBV12-3 or TRBV12-4 and TRBJ2-5; no reliable D call. Trimming pared 7 bases from V and 4 bases from J, leaving 13 bases between. There are 13 residues in the CDR3. The CDR3 region is CASTTTVGETQYF. CDR3 sequence (DNA): TGTGCCAGCACCACGACGGTGGGAGAGACCCAGTACTTC.

This clone is categorized as medium-sized (0.01 to 0.1%). CDR3 in amino acids: CAWSVRTGGDQPQHF. DNA of the CDR3: TGTGCCTGGAGTGTACGAACAGGGGGGGATCAGCCCCAGCATTTT. The V gene is TRBV30, the J gene TRBJ1-5; 8 bases align to TRBD1. Germline CDR1 is GTSNPN and CDR2 is SVGIG (reference sequence). The CDR3 loop spans 15 amino acids. The trim removed 0 bases at V and 5 bases at J, leaving 6 bases unmatched.

This clone has just one count. This chain connects TRBV7-2 to TRBJ2-2; D unresolved. In germline, CDR1 is SGHTA, CDR2 FQGNSA. The CDR3 contains 15 residues. Trimming took 7 bases from V and 1 from J, leaving 13 bases between them. CDR3 amino acids: CASIPRLRNTGELFF. CDR3 bases: TGTGCCAGCATTCCGCGCTTAAGGAACACCGGGGAGCTGTTTTTT.

This rearrangement joins TRBV6-6 to TRBJ1-3; D is undetermined. CDR1 is MNHNY, CDR2 SVGAGI, per germline (reference sequence). This CDR3 has 12 amino acids. The V end lost 10 bases, the J end lost 0 bases, and 7 bases lay between the germline ends. The CDR3 is CAIGNSGNTIYF. In DNA, the CDR3 is TGTGCCATTGGGAACTCTGGAAACACCATATATTTT.

The chain recombines TRBV29-1 with TRBJ1-2; 10 bases fit TRBD1. The germline gives CDR1 SQVTM, CDR2 ANQGSEA. V shed 5 bases, J shed 7 bases, and the junction held 10 bases outside the gene matches. The CDR3 length is 14 residues. CDR3 sequence (DNA): TGCAGCGTTCCGACAGGGGGCATCTTAAGTGGCTACACCTTC. As protein: CSVPTGGILSGYTF.

The gene calls are TRBV19 and TRBJ2-5; the match to TRBD1 covers 10 bases. This CDR3 is 14 amino acids long. The V gene's germline CDR1 is LNHDA and CDR2 SQIVND (reference sequence). Losses at the gene ends were 1 base for V and 4 bases for J; bases not matched to a gene: 0. CDR3 nucleotide sequence: TGTGCCAGTAGTATAGGGACAGGGGGAGAGACCCAGTACTTC. Encoded protein: CASSIGTGGETQYF.

The CDR3, as DNA: TGTGCCAGTAGTTCAGGAGGGGTTGACAGGAACACTGAAGCTTTCTTT. It specifies CASSSGGVDRNTEAFF. This chain links TRBV19 with TRBJ1-1, with D perhaps matching TRBD1 (5 bases). V lost 5 bases, J lost 1 base, and 17 bases lay in between. The CDR3 spans 16 residues. Germline CDR1 LNHDA, CDR2 SQIVND (reference sequence).

The genes are TRBV6-1 and TRBJ2-7, with D possibly being TRBD2 (5 bases). V lost 1 base to trimming and J lost 2 bases, with 12 bases between them. Germline CDR1 MNHNS, CDR2 SASEGT. The CDR3 has 15 residues. Here the CDR3 reads CASSEVRGYPYEQYV. The DNA of the CDR3 is TGTGCCAGCAGTGAAGTCCGGGGTTACCCCTACGAGCAGTACGTC.

The rearrangement links TRBV28 to TRBJ1-2; the match to TRBD1 covers 12 bases. The CDR3 spans 14 residues. V lost 6 bases, J lost 7 bases, and 6 bases stayed unmatched. CDR1 and CDR2 (germline): MDHEN, SYDVKM. In DNA, the CDR3 is TGTGCCAGCAGCCCGGGACAGGGGGCAGGTGGCTACACCTTC. The encoded protein is CASSPGQGAGGYTF.

The rearrangement joins TRBV27 to TRBJ1-6, with D possibly TRBD1 on 6 matching bases. V was cut by 7 bases and J by 7 bases, with 8 bases left in between. The CDR3 is 12 amino acids. Germline V gene lookup returns CDR1 MNHEY and CDR2 SMNVEV (reference sequence). The DNA for the CDR3 is TGTGCCAGCAAACAGGGAAATTCACCCCTCCACTTT. Translation: CASKQGNSPLHF.

This sequence joins TRBV13 and TRBJ1-3; D may be TRBD1 (5 bases). Germline lookup yields CDR1 PRHDT and CDR2 FYEKMQ (reference sequence). The CDR3 is 14 amino acids. Trimming stripped 1 base from V and 3 bases from J, with 7 bases between. CDR3 loop: CASSLARDGNTIYF. CDR3 sequence (DNA): TGTGCCAGCAGCTTAGCCAGGGATGGAAACACCATATATTTT.

The V gene is TRBV21-1, the J gene TRBJ2-7. TRBV21-1 is listed as a pseudogene. The CDR3 loop spans 16 amino acids. CDR3 DNA: TGTGCCAGCAGCACCCTCCTCCGGGACGGACCCTACGAGCAGTACGTC. Its translation: CASSTLLRDGPYEQYV.

This chain links TRBV10-3 with TRBJ1-5, with a possible D match to TRBD1 (6 bases). Trimming stripped 1 base from V and 2 bases from J, with 9 bases between. The CDR3 runs to 15 residues. Germline CDR1 and CDR2: ENHRY and SYGVKD. The CDR3 DNA reads TGTGCCATCAGTGAGTTCGGGGGCGGCAATCAGCCCCAGCATTTT. This gives the protein CAISEFGGGNQPQHF.

The chain employs TRBV12-5 and TRBJ2-5; D might be TRBD1 (6 bases). Per germline, CDR1 LGHNT and CDR2 FRNRAP. The CDR3 totals 14 residues. Trimming stripped 5 bases from V and 2 bases from J, with 12 bases between. In nucleotides, the CDR3 is TGTGCTAGTGGTCCAGAACAGGGTCAAGAGACCCAGTACTTC. This codes for CASGPEQGQETQYF.

The V gene is TRBV7-2, the J gene TRBJ1-6; D is ambiguous. The CDR3 is 15 residues long. V lost 4 bases and J lost 14, with 21 bases in between. The germline CDR1 and CDR2 sequences are SGHTA and FQGNSA. CDR3 nucleotide sequence: TGTGCCAGCAGCTCCCGGGATCAGGCCGGAGGGACCCTCCACTTT. Its translation: CASSSRDQAGGTLHF.

The chain joins TRBV27 to TRBJ1-4; D possibly corresponds to TRBD1 (5 bases). The V end was cut by 2 bases, the J end by 7 bases, with 14 bases between. There are 15 residues in the CDR3. Germline values: CDR1 MNHEY, CDR2 SMNVEV (reference sequence). The CDR3: CASSLGQGFREKLFF. The CDR3 DNA reads as TGTGCCAGCAGTTTAGGGCAGGGTTTCCGTGAAAAACTGTTTTTT.

This clone has a handful of counts. The CDR3 nucleotides are TGTGCCAGCAGCCAAGGTCCGGAGCAGTTCTTC. It encodes CASSQGPEQFF. The gene calls are TRBV14 and TRBJ2-1; D ambiguous. CDR1 SGHDN and CDR2 FVKESK come from the germline V gene. The CDR3 consists of 11 residues. Trimming removed 1 base from V and 10 bases from J, with 5 bases in between.